These 30 T cell receptor beta chains were sequenced from one sample in a study of circulating and synovial CD4+ cells in juvenile arthritis (dated by TCRdb to about 2014). The library came from the immunoSEQ multiplex PCR assay. Imported from immuneACCESS, the table was reduced by TCRdb to in-frame sequences with V and J called. These copies leave out some clones; in studies compared against another copy, an unresolved V gene accounts for under half, and the cause of the remainder is not known. The sample profile shows around 32,000 clones; nearly 95% of them were found once. 0.6% to 0.8% of the sample is in the top ten clones. The sequenced material came from CD4+ T cells from blood. The receptors derive from a human donor with juvenile idiopathic arthritis.

The rearrangement uses TRBV28 and TRBJ2-7; TRBD1 might be the D (6 bases). The CDR3 has 14 residues. Germline lookup yields CDR1 MDHEN and CDR2 SYDVKM. Trimming shortened V by 6 bases and J by 1 base, and 13 bases separated the two germline ends. This CDR3 reads CASRRGGQSYEQYF. DNA of the CDR3: TGTGCCAGCAGACGCGGAGGACAGTCCTACGAGCAGTACTTC.

V gene TRBV9 combines with J gene TRBJ2-3; 8 bases line up with TRBD2. CDR3 size: 15 residues. V was pared by 4 bases and J by 2 bases, with 6 bases of the junction left unmatched. Germline-derived CDR1 and CDR2 are SGDLS and YYNGEE. Here the CDR3 reads CASSHTSGLTDTQYF. The CDR3 DNA sequence: TGTGCCAGCAGCCACACTAGCGGACTCACAGATACGCAGTATTTT.

The chain is built from TRBV7-2 and TRBJ1-1; possible D gene TRBD1, 5 bases. Between the trimmed V and J ends, which lost 5 bases and 9 bases, there was a span of 13 bases. This CDR3 has 12 residues. In germline, CDR1 is SGHTA, CDR2 FQGNSA. The CDR3 sequence: CASSASGTQAFF. The CDR3 nucleotides are TGTGCCAGCAGCGCCTCAGGGACTCAAGCTTTCTTT.

The rearrangement joins TRBV9 to TRBJ2-1, with 8 bases matching TRBD2. The junction had 10 bases not matched to a gene; V was cut back by 0 bases and J by 5 bases. In germline, CDR1 is SGDLS, CDR2 YYNGEE. The CDR3 consists of 17 residues. CDR3 bases: TGTGCCAGCAGCGTAGCTCCTCCGGGACTAGGCCACAATGAGCAGTTCTTC. It yields the protein CASSVAPPGLGHNEQFF.

CDR3 sequence reads: CASSLNRGEDTQYF. In nucleotides, the CDR3 is TGCGCCAGCAGCTTGAACAGGGGGGAGGATACGCAGTATTTT. This sequence joins TRBV5-1 and TRBJ2-3, with 8 bases identical to TRBD1. V trimming: 1 base; J trimming: 6 bases; junction bases outside the gene matches: 4. CDR3 length: 14 residues. Germline V gene data show CDR1 as SGHRS and CDR2 as YFSETQ.

This clone was recorded only once. The chain carries TRBV27 and TRBJ1-1; possibly TRBD1 for D (6 bases). V was pared by 6 bases and J by 0 bases, with 14 bases between. CDR1 is MNHEY and CDR2 is SMNVEV in the germline V gene (reference sequence). The CDR3 has 15 residues. The CDR3 DNA reads as TGTGCCAGCAGCCCAGATCAGGGGCTGAACACTGAAGCTTTCTTT. Residues: CASSPDQGLNTEAFF.

The V gene is TRBV7-8, the J gene TRBJ1-1; D remains ambiguous. The CDR3 loop spans 16 amino acids. V shed 5 bases and J shed 2 bases, with 18 bases lying between them. Per germline, CDR1 SGHVS and CDR2 FQNEAQ. CDR3: CASSDKSRRQNTEAFF. CDR3 coding DNA: TGTGCCAGCAGCGATAAGAGCCGTCGACAAAACACTGAAGCTTTCTTT.

V and J are TRBV29-1 and TRBJ1-4; TRBD1 aligns across 9 bases. The ends lost 7 bases at V and 4 bases at J; junction bases unmatched: 10. The CDR3 covers 15 residues. Per germline, CDR1 SQVTM and CDR2 ANQGSEA. The CDR3 bases are TGCAGCGACCCACAGGGGGCCAGAGGTAATGAAAAACTGTTTTTT. Protein: CSDPQGARGNEKLFF.

J is TRBJ1-5 and V is TRBV7-2; the D is unclear. Trimming took off 4 bases at V and 7 bases at J, with 14 bases between the two ends. Looked up from germline, CDR1 is SGHTA and CDR2 is FQGNSA. This CDR3 spans 14 amino acids. The CDR3 bases are TGTGCCAGCAGCTCAGCGGGAGTTCGGCAGCCCCAGCATTTT. Protein sequence: CASSSAGVRQPQHF.

The genes are TRBV11-1 and TRBJ2-7; 10 positions match TRBD1. The CDR3 runs to 14 residues. V gave up 5 bases and J gave up 7 bases; unmatched junction bases: 8. Germline V CDR1 and CDR2: SGHAT, FQDESV (reference sequence). The CDR3 DNA sequence: TGTGCCAGCAGCCCGACAGGGGGCAAAGGGGAGCAGTACTTC. This codes for CASSPTGGKGEQYF. Together with reference TRBV11-1 and TRBJ2-7, the CDR3 gives the full variable domain: EAEVAQSPRYKITEKSQAVAFWCDPISGHATLYWYRQILGQGPELLVQFQDESVVDDSQLPKDRFSAERLKGVDSTLKIQPAELGDSAMYLCASSPTGGKGEQYFGPGTRLTVT.

The chain is built from TRBV19 and TRBJ2-5, with TRBD1 matching 9 bases. Trimming cost V 3 bases and J 5 bases; bases outside gene matches: 7. Germline V gives CDR1 LNHDA, CDR2 SQIVND (reference sequence). This CDR3 region has 15 residues. CDR3 DNA: TGTGCCAGTAGTATCGGGGGACAGGGTCGGGAGACCCAGTACTTC. It translates to CASSIGGQGRETQYF. The whole variable domain, remainder taken from reference TRBV19 and TRBJ2-5, is DGGITQSPKYLFRKEGQNVTLSCEQNLNHDAMYWYRQDPGQGLRLIYYSQIVNDFQKGDIAEGYSVSREKKESFPLTVTSAQKNPTAFYLCASSIGGQGRETQYFGPGTRLLVL.

This chain connects TRBV5-1 to TRBJ2-5, with TRBD2 matching over 11 bases. Germline V lookup: CDR1 SGHRS, CDR2 YFSETQ. The CDR3 totals 15 residues. Trimming took 1 base from V and 3 from J; bases not matched to a gene: 2. The CDR3 bases are TGCGCCAGCAGCTTGTTTAGCGGGGGGGAAGAGACCCAGTACTTC. Its translation: CASSLFSGGEETQYF.

This clone was seen a single time. The chain uses TRBV9 and TRBJ2-5; D gene ambiguous. Germline-derived CDR1 and CDR2 are SGDLS and YYNGEE. CDR3 length: 15 amino acids. Trimming left V 4 bases short and J 1 base short, with 14 bases between. CDR3 in DNA: TGTGCCAGCAGCTCCCACGGTACTGGCCAAGAGACCCAGTACTTC. The encoded protein is CASSSHGTGQETQYF.

This chain joins TRBV6-5 and TRBJ2-3; TRBD2 aligns across 13 bases. V gave up 7 bases and J gave up 4 bases; unmatched junction bases: 5. The CDR3 runs to 15 residues. CDR1 MNHEY and CDR2 SVGAGI come from the germline V gene. The CDR3 region is CASTLLAGGADTQYF. The CDR3 DNA follows: TGTGCCAGCACTCTACTAGCGGGAGGGGCAGATACGCAGTATTTT.

The chain is built from TRBV30 and TRBJ2-7; 7 bases are a match to TRBD1. Trimming removed 0 bases from V and 0 bases from J; junction bases left unmatched: 5. Germline CDR1 is GTSNPN and CDR2 is SVGIG (reference sequence). The CDR3 covers 15 residues. The CDR3 here is CAWSVGGPGSYEQYF. The CDR3 DNA follows: TGTGCCTGGAGTGTAGGGGGCCCGGGCTCCTACGAGCAGTACTTC.

This chain links TRBV23-1 with TRBJ2-7; weak D call: TRBD2 (6 bases). TRBV23-1 counts as an open reading frame of uncertain function. There are 15 residues in the CDR3. V lost 9 bases, J lost 0 bases, and 18 bases lay in between. Here the CDR3 DNA reads TGCGCCAGTCCTCCGCACCCGGGAGACTCCTACGAGCAGTACTTC. It translates to CASPPHPGDSYEQYF.

This chain links TRBV4-3 with TRBJ1-2; 10 nucleotides match TRBD1. From germline, CDR1 is LGHNA and CDR2 YSLEER. There are 14 residues in the CDR3. With 3 bases clipped from V and 7 bases from J, the junction kept 5 bases outside the gene matches. CDR3 sequence (DNA): TGCGCCAGCAGCCAGACAGGGGGCGCCGGTGGCTACACCTTC. Translating it yields CASSQTGGAGGYTF.

V and J are TRBV18 and TRBJ2-2; a possible D gene is TRBD2 (5 bases). This CDR3 region has 17 residues. V lost 3 bases and J 1 base, leaving 15 bases between the germline ends. Germline CDR1 and CDR2: KGHSH and LQKENI. The CDR3 spells CASSPGVRQRNTGELFF. In DNA, the CDR3 is TGTGCCAGCTCACCCGGGGTCCGGCAGCGGAACACCGGGGAGCTGTTTTTT.

This CDR3 is CASSLGGHSNTEAFF. The CDR3 DNA reads as TGTGCCAGCAGTTTAGGGGGACATAGCAACACTGAAGCTTTCTTT. The V gene is TRBV27, the J gene TRBJ1-1, with D tentatively TRBD1 (6 bases). Between the trimmed V and J ends, which lost 2 bases and 2 bases, there was a span of 12 bases. The CDR3 runs to 15 residues. CDR1 and CDR2 (germline): MNHEY, SMNVEV (reference sequence).

This chain connects TRBV7-9 to TRBJ2-7; D may be TRBD1 (5 bases). Germline loops: CDR1 SEHNR, CDR2 FQNEAQ (reference sequence). This CDR3 spans 13 amino acids. Trimming left V 6 bases short and J 0 bases short, with 9 bases between. CDR3 sequence reads: CASRTDNSYEQYF. Here the CDR3 DNA reads TGTGCCAGCAGGACGGACAACTCCTACGAGCAGTACTTC. The whole variable domain, filled in from reference TRBV7-9 and TRBJ2-7, reads DTGVSQNPRHKITKRGQNVTFRCDPISEHNRLYWYRQTLGQGPEFLTYFQNEAQLEKSRLLSDRFSAERPKGSFSTLEIQRTEQGDSAMYLCASRTDNSYEQYFGPGTRLTVT.

The chain uses TRBV21-1 and TRBJ2-7; whether TRBD1, the table's D call, matches the DNA was not checked. TRBV21-1 is an annotated pseudogene. The CDR3 is made up of 16 amino acids. The CDR3 reads CASSKVSGQETYEQYF. Here the CDR3 DNA reads TGTGCCAGCAGCAAAGTCTCGGGACAGGAAACCTACGAGCAGTACTTC.

The V and J genes are TRBV5-8 and TRBJ2-3; 8 bases match TRBD1. V gave up 3 bases and J gave up 5 bases; unmatched junction bases: 8. Germline CDR1 reads SGHTS; CDR2 reads YDEGEE. The CDR3 covers 15 residues. The CDR3 protein is CASSSGQGRGDTQYF. The CDR3 nucleotides are TGTGCCAGCAGCTCTGGACAGGGAAGGGGAGATACGCAGTATTTT.

The chain recombines TRBV4-1 with TRBJ2-7, with TRBD1 matching 8 bases. Germline V gene sequence: CDR1 MGHRA, CDR2 YSYEKL. This CDR3 comprises 15 residues. With V trimmed by 0 bases and J by 4 bases, 5 bases remained unmatched. The CDR3 DNA is TGCGCCAGCAGCCAAGACCAGGGGGCTGCTTACGAGCAGTACTTC. This gives the protein CASSQDQGAAYEQYF.

This sequence joins TRBV6-5 and TRBJ2-7, with TRBD2 matching over 10 bases. V gave up 2 bases and J gave up 5 bases; unmatched junction bases: 9. Germline assignment: CDR1 MNHEY and CDR2 SVGAGI. CDR3 length: 16 amino acids. The CDR3 sequence: CASSYRASGGTHEQYF. Written as DNA, the CDR3 is TGTGCCAGCAGTTACCGGGCTAGCGGGGGAACCCACGAGCAGTACTTC.

The gene calls are TRBV19 and TRBJ2-7; TRBD1 agrees at 9 bases. With V trimmed by 5 bases and J by 1 base, 6 bases remained unmatched. CDR3 size: 15 residues. The germline CDR1 and CDR2 sequences are LNHDA and SQIVND (reference sequence). The CDR3: CASSVTGGRSYEQYF. The DNA for the CDR3 is TGTGCCAGTAGTGTGACAGGGGGACGGTCCTACGAGCAGTACTTC.

The chain uses TRBV6-6 and TRBJ2-5, with D possibly being TRBD1 (6 bases). Trimming took off 6 bases at V and 4 bases at J, with 15 bases between the two ends. Germline lookup yields CDR1 MNHNY and CDR2 SVGAGI (reference sequence). CDR3 length: 14 amino acids. Here the CDR3 reads CASSRDMVGETQYF. The CDR3 bases are TGTGCCAGCAGCCGGGACATGGTGGGAGAGACCCAGTACTTC.

J is TRBJ1-5 and V is TRBV15, with no clear D. CDR1 is LNHNV and CDR2 is YYDKDF in the germline V gene (reference sequence). The V end was cut by 0 bases, the J end by 6 bases, with 12 bases between. The CDR3 has 15 amino acids. The DNA for the CDR3 is TGTGCCACCAGCAGAGATCCCGGGATGGTTCAGCCCCAGCATTTT. It translates to CATSRDPGMVQPQHF.

This chain joins TRBV11-2 and TRBJ2-5; 8 positions match TRBD1. This CDR3 has 16 amino acids. CDR1 SGHAT and CDR2 FQNNGV come from the germline V gene. The V gene end was trimmed by 1 base and the J gene end by 5 bases; junction bases not matched to a gene: 9. CDR3 in DNA: TGTGCCAGCAGCTTAGGTGGAACAGGGGGTCGCGAGACCCAGTACTTC. Its translation: CASSLGGTGGRETQYF.

The chain combines TRBV25-1 with TRBJ2-2; TRBD2 matches at 12 bases. Germline CDR1 reads MGHDK; CDR2 reads SYGVNS. The V and J ends lost 5 bases and 5 bases, in that order; junction bases with no gene match: 6. The CDR3 runs to 16 residues. In DNA, the CDR3 is TGTGCCAGCAGTCCGACTAGCGGGGGAGGAACCGGGGAGCTGTTTTTT. As protein: CASSPTSGGGTGELFF.

This clone was picked up one time. This chain links TRBV6-1 with TRBJ2-1; unclear D gene. Germline V gene sequence: CDR1 MNHNS, CDR2 SASEGT. CDR3 length equals 15 residues. Between the trimmed V and J ends, which lost 0 bases and 9 bases, there was a span of 15 bases. The CDR3 loop is CASSEANSLAAEQFF. The CDR3 nucleotides are TGTGCCAGCAGTGAAGCGAATAGTTTAGCCGCTGAGCAGTTCTTC.